This is a list of T cell receptor beta chains from one sample in a study of tumor-infiltrating lymphocytes in primary liver carcinoma. Each CDR3 protein is one row after TCRdb ran MiXCR on the multiplex PCR reads. The repertoire has 95,000 to 100,000 distinct CDR3 sequences, around 73% of them found once; the top ten carry 12%. Sequencing was performed on liver tumor tissue from sampling region 2. These TCRs come from a woman aged 60-75 years with primary liver carcinoma and hepatitis B virus infection. CDR3s include the opening cysteine and the closing phenylalanine or tryptophan. Each record gives: V gene, CDR3 protein.

v_call: TRBV11-2
cdr3_aa: CANNWTSGGEQLF

v_call: TRBV28
cdr3_aa: CATDRRRFYEQYF

v_call: TRBV6-6
cdr3_aa: CASSRGTSGMGGDTQYF

v_call: TRBV28
cdr3_aa: CASSFQQGVAGANVLTF

v_call: TRBV12-3/TRBV12-4
cdr3_aa: CTSLTSGRGADTPYF

v_call: TRBV29-1
cdr3_aa: CCGGRQDPSYTETFF

v_call: TRBV11-2
cdr3_aa: CASFGRLDTQYF

v_call: TRBV29-1
cdr3_aa: CSVADPTSELYNEQFF

v_call: TRBV10-1
cdr3_aa: CASSGGDYQELFF

v_call: TRBV29-1
cdr3_aa: CSVGPGTGSCEQYF

v_call: TRBV5-8
cdr3_aa: CASSLERLYQETQYF

v_call: TRBV11-1
cdr3_aa: CASSPGRLAGLAGELFF

v_call: TRBV29-1
cdr3_aa: CSLEDFRPPGADTQYF

v_call: TRBV29-1
cdr3_aa: CSSRGLAGAIDTQYF